The rows below give T cell receptor beta chains drawn from one sample of a study of CD8 T cells in Susac syndrome. Using its own MiXCR run on the immunoSEQ multiplex PCR reads, TCRdb lists one record per CDR3 protein. The table records approximately 270,000 distinct CDR3 sequences, just over 90% of them present only once. Input material: CD4+ T cells from PBMCs. The receptors derive from a human donor with multiple sclerosis. Each CDR3 is given with its conserved first and last residue. A D gene is named only where the DNA matches it firmly. A clone size is listed for some rows: how often the clone was seen (once, few, many), or a class if it is expanded.

v_call	clone_size	j_call	cdr3_length	d_call	cdr3_nt	cdr3_aa
TRBV12-3/TRBV12-4	-	TRBJ2-2	16	-	TGTGCCACCAAAGGATTCGGCGGAGGGAACACCGGGGAGCTGTTTTTT	CATKGFGGGNTGELFF
TRBV5-6	-	TRBJ1-2	12	-	TGTGCCAGCAGCTTGTGGGGGGGTGGCTACACCTTC	CASSLWGGGYTF
TRBV3-1	-	TRBJ1-1	14	-	TGTGCCAGCAGCCAAGAGGGGGCACAAGGGGAAGCTTTCTTT	CASSQEGAQGEAFF
TRBV19	-	TRBJ1-1	15	-	TGTGCCAGTAGTATAGATCAACGGGTGAACACTGAAGCTTTCTTT	CASSIDQRVNTEAFF
TRBV12-3/TRBV12-4	-	TRBJ1-5	14	TRBD1	TGTGCCAGCAGTACGTCAGGGGGCACAGGGCCCCAGCATTTT	CASSTSGGTGPQHF
TRBV20-1	-	TRBJ1-4	16	TRBD1	TGCAGTGCTAGAGATGCCCGCACAGGGGGTTATGAAAAACTGTTTTTT	CSARDARTGGYEKLFF
TRBV7-2	-	TRBJ2-7	16	-	TGTGCCAGCGCCACACCCCAGGAAGGCAGGGGGAGGGAGCAGTACTTC	CASATPQEGRGREQYF
TRBV12-3/TRBV12-4	-	TRBJ1-5	12	-	TGTGCCAGCAATGCAGGGAGTCAGCCCCAGCATTTT	CASNAGSQPQHF
TRBV15	-	TRBJ1-4	15	TRBD1	TGTGCCACCAGCAGAGAAGGGGGCGCCCCGGAAAAACTGTTTTTT	CATSREGGAPEKLFF
TRBV3-1	-	TRBJ1-5	15	-	TGTGCCAGCAGCCAATTCTCAGGGGGCAATCAGCCCCAGCATTTT	CASSQFSGGNQPQHF
TRBV27	-	TRBJ2-1	15	-	TGTGCCAGCAGTCCTCGCCCCGGGTTCACCACCCCCCTCTCATTC	CASSPRPGFTTPLSF
TRBV19	-	TRBJ2-5	13	-	TGTGCCAGTAGTCCAGATTGGTCAGAGACCCAGTACTTC	CASSPDWSETQYF
TRBV7-2	-	TRBJ2-7	14	-	TGTGCCAGCAGCTTAACGGATCACCTCTACGAGCAGTACTTC	CASSLTDHLYEQYF
TRBV20-1	-	TRBJ1-4	13	-	TGCAGTGCTAGAGAGGGGGGTAATGAAAAACTGTTTTTT	CSAREGGNEKLFF
TRBV5-6	-	TRBJ2-2	17	TRBD2	TGTGCCAGCAGCCCCCTCGGGGGAGGGAGAAACACCGGGGAGCTGTTTTTT	CASSPLGGGRNTGELFF
TRBV9	-	TRBJ2-3	17	-	TGTGCCAGCAGCGTAGGGGCGGGTAGTTCGGGCACAGATACGCAGTATTTT	CASSVGAGSSGTDTQYF
TRBV9	-	TRBJ2-5	13	-	TGTGCCAGCAGCGAAAGGGGGCAAGAGACCCAGTACTTC	CASSERGQETQYF
TRBV12-3/TRBV12-4	once	TRBJ1-3	15	-	TGTGCCAGCAGTTTCACAGGGAACTCTGGAAACACCATATATTTT	CASSFTGNSGNTIYF
TRBV2	-	TRBJ1-6	15	-	TGTGCCAGCAGTGAAGTGCGGCCGATCAATTCACCCCTCCACTTT	CASSEVRPINSPLHF
TRBV20-1	-	TRBJ2-4	10	-	TGCAGTGCTTATAGGGACGCTCAGTACTTC	CSAYRDAQYF
TRBV30	-	TRBJ1-5	13	-	TGTGCCTGGAGTGTATCCAGGGATCAGCCCCAGCATTTT	CAWSVSRDQPQHF